The clone carrying this T cell receptor beta chain has a count of ten or more. What it recognizes is unknown. Overall study findings and caveats: Tumor memory CD4+ T cell TCR gene usage clustered with blood and lymph node memory CD4+ cells and lymph node naive CD4+ cells. Tumor-infiltrating Treg TCR alpha and beta sequences overlapped most with tumor naive CD4+ T cells, then blood naive.

In germline, CDR1 is MNHEY, CDR2 SVGAGI. The CDR3 consists of 16 residues. After removal of 4 bases from V and 1 base from J, the junction contained 5 bases not matched to a gene. Tregs were sorted as CD4+CD25+CD127-/low cells. After constant-region reverse-primer amplification, full-length variable regions underwent semi-nested PCR with Nested Universal Primer A. TCRdb ran MiXCR on the 5' RACE reads and lists one entry per CDR3 protein. The sample includes roughly 57,000 distinct CDR3 sequences, less than 25% of them seen just once. Sequencing was done on a sample of tumor-infiltrating Tregs sorted from the breast tumor. This TCR came from a female donor with breast cancer. This chain joins TRBV6-5 and TRBJ2-5; 11 bases are shared with TRBD1. As DNA, the CDR3 is TGTGCCAGCAGTTTATCCGGGACAGGGGGCCAAGAGACCCAGTACTTC. Its translation is CASSLSGTGGQETQYF.